Each of the 22 T cell receptor beta chains below was sequenced from the same sample in a study of blood T cells in healthy people across ages. A second PCR, run for roughly 7 to 11 cycles, used a sample-barcoded 5' primer plus a J-beta primer mix. TCRdb processed the 5' RACE reads anew with MiXCR; each CDR3 protein has one entry. The sample has 600,000 to 850,000 distinct CDR3 sequences, about 40% seen once. The specimen sequenced was blood. All receptors derive from a woman aged 55-69 years in good health.

Ten or more counts support this clonotype. The gene calls are TRBV7-2 and TRBJ2-3; TRBD2 matches 8 bases. Looked up from germline, CDR1 is SGHTA and CDR2 is FQGNSA. V lost 5 bases, J lost 2 bases, and 3 bases stayed unmatched. This CDR3 is built from 14 residues. CDR3 nucleotide sequence: TGTGCCAGCAGCCGTAGCGGGGACACAGATACGCAGTATTTT. It translates to CASSRSGDTDTQYF.

The CDR3 DNA follows: TGCAGTGCTAGAGATGTTGGGTTGGCGGAAGCTTTCTTT. Translation: CSARDVGLAEAFF. The chain uses TRBV20-1 and TRBJ1-1; unclear D gene. Germline loops: CDR1 DFQATT, CDR2 SNEGSKA (reference sequence). Trimming removed 0 bases from V and 8 bases from J, with 13 bases in between. There are 13 residues in the CDR3.

CDR3 nucleotide sequence: TGTGCCATCACTGACCGGGACAGGGGCTACAATGAGCAGTACTTC. The encoded protein is CAITDRDRGYNEQYF. The V gene is TRBV10-3, the J gene TRBJ2-1; 10 bases match TRBD1. The J call is uncertain, as TRBJ2-7 better fits the DNA end. Per the germline V gene, CDR1 is ENHRY and CDR2 is SYGVKD. This CDR3 contains 15 residues.

Ten or more counts support this clonotype. The gene calls are TRBV4-2 and TRBJ2-6; D not resolved. The germline V gene has CDR1 LGHNA and CDR2 YNFKEQ. The V end lost 0 bases, the J end lost 2 bases, and 2 bases lay between the germline ends. CDR3 length equals 14 residues. The CDR3 spells CASSQEAGANVLTF. The CDR3 DNA sequence: TGTGCCAGCAGCCAAGAGGCTGGGGCCAACGTCCTGACTTTC.

The chain is built from TRBV29-1 and TRBJ2-4; D is uncertain. Trimming shortened V by 8 bases and J by 0 bases, and 14 bases separated the two germline ends. The germline V gene has CDR1 SQVTM and CDR2 ANQGSEA. The CDR3 is 14 amino acids. CDR3 region: CSHMDGLAKNIQYF. In DNA form, the CDR3 reads TGCAGCCACATGGACGGCCTAGCCAAAAACATTCAGTACTTC. Filled out from reference TRBV29-1 and TRBJ2-4, the complete variable domain reads SAVISQKPSRDICQRGTSLTIQCQVDSQVTMMFWYRQQPGQSLTLIATANQGSEATYESGFVIDKFPISRPNLTFSTLTVSNMSPEDSSIYLCSHMDGLAKNIQYFGAGTRLSVL.

This chain uses TRBV6-2 or TRBV6-3 with TRBJ2-7, with D perhaps TRBD2 (6 bases). The CDR3 is made up of 19 amino acids. V lost 3 bases and J 1 base, leaving 25 bases between the germline ends. In germline, CDR1 is MNHEY, CDR2 SVGEGT. The CDR3 region is CASSYRWEASVSASYEQYF. The CDR3 bases are TGTGCCAGCAGTTATAGGTGGGAGGCTAGCGTCTCCGCTTCCTACGAGCAGTACTTC.

The V call is TRBV7-2, the J call TRBJ2-1, with TRBD1 identical over 7 bases. With 8 bases clipped from V and 7 bases from J, the junction kept 5 bases outside the gene matches. The CDR3 is 12 amino acids. Per germline, CDR1 SGHTA and CDR2 FQGNSA. The CDR3 is CASRTGVNEQFF. DNA of the CDR3: TGTGCCAGCCGGACAGGAGTTAATGAGCAGTTCTTC.

This clonotype was counted ten times or more. The chain carries TRBV12-3 or TRBV12-4 and TRBJ2-7, with TRBD2 matching 7 bases. With V trimmed by 0 bases and J by 2 bases, 1 base remained unmatched. The CDR3 totals 14 residues. CDR3 protein: CASSLAGGPYEQYF. The DNA of the CDR3 is TGTGCCAGCAGTTTAGCGGGAGGGCCCTACGAGCAGTACTTC.

The chain links TRBV6-5 to TRBJ2-1; possibly TRBD2 for D (6 bases). V was shortened by 0 bases and J by 1 base, with 25 bases between the two germline ends. The CDR3 is 21 amino acids. Germline V lookup: CDR1 MNHEY, CDR2 SVGAGI. This CDR3 is CASSYSKGGRGAPVSYNEQFF. The CDR3 DNA reads as TGTGCCAGCAGTTACTCGAAGGGAGGTCGCGGGGCCCCCGTTTCCTACAATGAGCAGTTCTTC.

This chain connects TRBV14 to TRBJ2-7, with D perhaps TRBD2 (6 bases). V gave up 2 bases and J gave up 3 bases, with 14 bases separating them. Germline V gene sequence: CDR1 SGHDN, CDR2 FVKESK. The CDR3 spans 15 residues. CDR3 amino acids: CASSQKLGLVYEQYF. The DNA for the CDR3 is TGTGCCAGCAGCCAAAAGCTGGGACTTGTCTACGAGCAGTACTTC.

This clonotype was picked up a small number of times. The chain combines TRBV7-2 with TRBJ2-5, with 14 bases aligning to TRBD2. This CDR3 spans 16 amino acids. The J segment lost 4 bases and the V segment lost 5 bases, leaving 6 bases of the junction unmatched. In germline, CDR1 is SGHTA, CDR2 FQGNSA. CDR3 region: CASSMQTSGRGETQYF. The CDR3 coding sequence is TGTGCCAGCAGCATGCAGACTAGCGGGAGGGGAGAGACCCAGTACTTC.

Many counts were recorded for this clonotype. The rearrangement links TRBV30 to TRBJ2-7, with D possibly being TRBD2 (5 bases). The CDR3 loop spans 13 amino acids. Trimming took off 0 bases at V and 2 bases at J, with 8 bases between the two ends. Germline CDR1 reads GTSNPN; CDR2 reads SVGIG (reference sequence). CDR3 loop: CAWSVLGTYEQYF. The CDR3, as DNA: TGTGCCTGGAGTGTACTAGGTACCTACGAGCAGTACTTC. The whole variable domain, remainder taken from reference TRBV30 and TRBJ2-7, is SQTIHQWPATLVQPVGSPLSLECTVEGTSNPNLYWYRQAAGRGLQLLFYSVGIGQISSEVPQNLSASRPQDRQFILSSKKLLLSDSGFYLCAWSVLGTYEQYFGPGTRLTVT.

The chain links TRBV12-3 or TRBV12-4 to TRBJ2-7; D possibly matches TRBD1 or TRBD2 (5 bases each). The CDR3 length is 10 residues. V lost 9 bases and J 10 bases, leaving 13 bases between the germline ends. The CDR3 region is CASGTRDQYF. Here the CDR3 DNA reads TGTGCCAGTGGCACGAGGGACCAGTACTTC.

In this sample, this clonotype turned up a few times. The rearrangement links TRBV7-3 to TRBJ2-3, with D uncertain. V was clipped by 2 bases and J by 0 bases, with 9 bases between them. This CDR3 contains 15 residues. The germline gives CDR1 SGHTA, CDR2 FQGTGA. Written as DNA, the CDR3 is TGTGCCAGCAGCTTATCGAGTTTTAGCACAGATACGCAGTATTTT. Residues: CASSLSSFSTDTQYF.

The V gene is TRBV27, the J gene TRBJ2-1; possibly TRBD1 for D (5 bases). The V end was cut by 5 bases, the J end by 8 bases, with 13 bases between. Germline-derived CDR1 and CDR2 are MNHEY and SMNVEV (reference sequence). This CDR3 comprises 13 residues. The CDR3 sequence is CASSLSRRDEQFF. CDR3 DNA: TGTGCCAGCAGTCTTAGCCGCAGGGATGAGCAGTTCTTC.

The sample holds a few counts of this clonotype. V is TRBV5-1 and J is TRBJ2-1, with D possibly being TRBD1 (6 bases). CDR3 size: 15 residues. The germline V gene has CDR1 SGHRS and CDR2 YFSETQ. The V end lost 6 bases, the J end lost 7 bases, and 20 bases lay between the germline ends. The DNA for the CDR3 is TGCGCCAGCACCTACTTTGACAGGCCCCAAAATGAGCAGTTCTTC. It yields the protein CASTYFDRPQNEQFF.

This clonotype has a handful of counts. The chain employs TRBV7-2 and TRBJ2-1; 7 nucleotides agree with TRBD2. Gene TRBJ2-7 matches the end of the DNA better, so the J call may be wrong. The CDR3 has 14 residues. In germline, CDR1 is SGHTA, CDR2 FQGNSA. The CDR3 coding sequence is TGTGCCAGCGGCTGGGCGGGAGCCTACAATGAGCAGTACTTC. Amino acid sequence: CASGWAGAYNEQYF.

The chain employs TRBV27 and TRBJ2-3, with D possibly TRBD2 on 6 matching bases. The CDR3 consists of 18 residues. From germline, CDR1 is MNHEY and CDR2 SMNVEV (reference sequence). The ends were cut back, 4 bases at V and 0 bases at J, with 20 bases in the middle. Written as DNA, the CDR3 is TGTGCCAGCAGTTCAAGCCCGGATAGCGGTCCTAGCACAGATACGCAGTATTTT. Residues: CASSSSPDSGPSTDTQYF.

The chain carries TRBV5-6 and TRBJ1-5; TRBD1 might be the D (6 bases). CDR1 and CDR2 from the germline V gene are SGHDT and YYEEEE. The CDR3 length is 14 residues. Between the trimmed V and J ends, which lost 2 bases and 3 bases, there was a span of 9 bases. CDR3 region: CASSFGTHNQPQHF. DNA of the CDR3: TGTGCCAGCAGCTTCGGGACACACAATCAGCCCCAGCATTTT.

As for this clonotype: Compared with germline, one end of the junction differs, possibly owing to a read error. V and J are TRBV7-2 and TRBJ2-1, with 9 bases identical to TRBD2. The CDR3 spans 17 residues. Germline loops: CDR1 SGHTA, CDR2 FQGNSA. CDR3: CAGSFSTSGFPYNEQFF. The CDR3 DNA reads TGTGCCGGCAGCTTCTCCACTAGCGGGTTCCCCTACAATGAGCAGTTCTTC.

The V gene is TRBV5-1, the J gene TRBJ2-3; 7 positions match TRBD2. Germline trimming cut 0 bases from V and 1 base from J; bases unmatched to any gene: 5. Germline CDR1 reads SGHRS; CDR2 reads YFSETQ. The CDR3 is 16 residues long. For the CDR3, the DNA is TGCGCCAGCAGCTTGGTGTCTCTAGCGGGCACAGATACGCAGTATTTT. Its protein is CASSLVSLAGTDTQYF.

V is TRBV5-4 and J is TRBJ2-2; 7 nucleotides align to TRBD2. This CDR3 spans 15 amino acids. The V gene end was trimmed by 2 bases and the J gene end by 7 bases; junction bases not matched to a gene: 8. Germline V gene sequence: CDR1 SGHNT, CDR2 YYREEE (reference sequence). CDR3: CASSLSAGNLGELFF. For the CDR3, the DNA is TGTGCCAGCAGCTTATCAGCGGGGAATCTCGGGGAGCTGTTTTTT.